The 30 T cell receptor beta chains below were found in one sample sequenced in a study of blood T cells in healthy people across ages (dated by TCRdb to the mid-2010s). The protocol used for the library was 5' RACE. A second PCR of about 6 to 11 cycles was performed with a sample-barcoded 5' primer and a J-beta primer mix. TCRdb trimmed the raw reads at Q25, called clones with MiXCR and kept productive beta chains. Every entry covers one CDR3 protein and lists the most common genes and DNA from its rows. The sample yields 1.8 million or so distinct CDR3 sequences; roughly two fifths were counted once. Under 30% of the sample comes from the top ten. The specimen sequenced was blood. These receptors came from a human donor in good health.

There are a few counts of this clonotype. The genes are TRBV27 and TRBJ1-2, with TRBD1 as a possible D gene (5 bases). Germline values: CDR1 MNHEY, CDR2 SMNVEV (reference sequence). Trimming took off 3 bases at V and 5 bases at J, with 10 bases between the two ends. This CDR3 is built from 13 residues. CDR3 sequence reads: CASSFGGEYGYTF. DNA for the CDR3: TGTGCCAGCAGTTTTGGGGGGGAGTATGGCTACACCTTC.

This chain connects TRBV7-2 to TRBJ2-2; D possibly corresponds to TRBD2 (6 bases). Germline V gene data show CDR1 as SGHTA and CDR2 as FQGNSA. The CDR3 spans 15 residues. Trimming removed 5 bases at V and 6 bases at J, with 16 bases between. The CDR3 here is CASSTGRGISGELFF. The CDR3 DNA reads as TGTGCCAGCAGCACGGGGCGGGGTATTTCCGGGGAGCTGTTTTTT.

CDR3 region: CASAVSGKDQPQHF. The DNA of the CDR3 is TGCGCCAGCGCGGTGTCTGGCAAAGATCAGCCCCAGCATTTT. This rearrangement joins TRBV5-1 to TRBJ1-5, with D unresolved. This CDR3 has 14 amino acids. V was clipped by 7 bases and J by 5 bases, with 16 bases between them. Per the germline V gene, CDR1 is SGHRS and CDR2 is YFSETQ.

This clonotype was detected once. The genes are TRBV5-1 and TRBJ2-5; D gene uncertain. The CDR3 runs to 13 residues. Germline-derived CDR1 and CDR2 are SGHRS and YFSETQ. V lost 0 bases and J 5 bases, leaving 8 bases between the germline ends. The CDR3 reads CASSLVDLETQYF. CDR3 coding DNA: TGCGCCAGCAGCTTGGTGGATCTTGAGACCCAGTACTTC. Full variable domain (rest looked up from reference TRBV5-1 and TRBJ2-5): KAGVTQTPRYLIKTRGQQVTLSCSPISGHRSVSWYQQTPGQGLQFLFEYFSETQRNKGNFPGRFSGRQFSNSRSEMNVSTLELGDSALYLCASSLVDLETQYFGPGTRLLVL.

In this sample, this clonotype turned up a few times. CDR3 DNA: TGTGCCAGCAGCTTGGGGTCTAGCGGGGGGGCAGATACGCAGTATTTT. Protein product: CASSLGSSGGADTQYF. The V and J genes are TRBV5-5 and TRBJ2-3; 12 positions match TRBD2. J was trimmed by 4 bases and V by 0 bases; bases with no gene match: 3. The CDR3 consists of 16 residues. CDR1 is SGHKS, CDR2 YYEKEE, per germline (reference sequence).

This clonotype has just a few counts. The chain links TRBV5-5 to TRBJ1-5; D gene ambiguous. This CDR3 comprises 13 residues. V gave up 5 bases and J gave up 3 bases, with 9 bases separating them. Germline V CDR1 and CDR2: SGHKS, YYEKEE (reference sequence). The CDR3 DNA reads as TGTGCCAGCAGACCCGATTTCAATCAGCCCCAGCATTTT. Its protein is CASRPDFNQPQHF.

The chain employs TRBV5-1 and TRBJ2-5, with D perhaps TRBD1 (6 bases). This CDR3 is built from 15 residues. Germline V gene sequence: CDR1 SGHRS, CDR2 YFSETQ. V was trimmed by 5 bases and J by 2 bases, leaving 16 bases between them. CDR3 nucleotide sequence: TGCGCCAGCAGTTTCAGGGGCCAGACACAAGAGACCCAGTACTTC. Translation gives CASSFRGQTQETQYF.

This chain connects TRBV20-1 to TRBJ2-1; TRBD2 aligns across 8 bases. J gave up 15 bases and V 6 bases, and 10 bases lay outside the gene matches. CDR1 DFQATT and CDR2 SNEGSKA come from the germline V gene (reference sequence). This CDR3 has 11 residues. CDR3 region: CSAILAVGLFF. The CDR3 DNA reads TGCAGTGCAATACTAGCGGTCGGGTTGTTCTTC.

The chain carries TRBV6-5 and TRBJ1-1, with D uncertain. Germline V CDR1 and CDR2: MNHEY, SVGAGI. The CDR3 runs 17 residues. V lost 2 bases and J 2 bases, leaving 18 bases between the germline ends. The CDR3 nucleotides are TGTGCCAGCAGTTACGAACTTAGGATAGGGATCAACACTGAAGCTTTCTTT. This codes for CASSYELRIGINTEAFF.

CDR3 bases: TGCAGTGCTAGAGCGGGCAACCTGGGGACCCAGTACTTC. This codes for CSARAGNLGTQYF. The chain recombines TRBV20-1 with TRBJ2-5; D gene ambiguous. The germline CDR1 and CDR2 sequences are DFQATT and SNEGSKA (reference sequence). The V end was cut by 1 base, the J end by 7 bases, with 13 bases between. The CDR3 length is 13 residues.

CDR3 protein: CSAIRLAEETQYF. In DNA form, the CDR3 reads TGCAGTGCTATCCGACTAGCGGAAGAGACCCAGTACTTC. The rearrangement joins TRBV20-1 to TRBJ2-4; 9 nucleotides align to TRBD2. The DNA end is more similar to TRBJ2-5, so the J call may be wrong. Looked up from germline, CDR1 is DFQATT and CDR2 is SNEGSKA (reference sequence). The CDR3 covers 13 residues.

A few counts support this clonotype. The CDR3: CASSPLRAGGIDTQYF. CDR3 bases: TGTGCCAGCAGCCCCCTCCGGGCGGGGGGTATAGATACGCAGTATTTT. The chain combines TRBV7-9 with TRBJ2-3; the match to TRBD2 covers 8 bases. The CDR3 consists of 16 residues. Trimming took 5 bases from V and 5 from J; bases not matched to a gene: 12. Germline assignment: CDR1 SEHNR and CDR2 FQNEAQ (reference sequence).

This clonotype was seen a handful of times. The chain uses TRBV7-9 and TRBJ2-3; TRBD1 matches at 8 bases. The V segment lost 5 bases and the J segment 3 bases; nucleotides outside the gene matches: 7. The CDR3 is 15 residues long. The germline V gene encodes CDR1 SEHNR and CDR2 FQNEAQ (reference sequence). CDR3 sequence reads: CASSPDRGPTDTQYF. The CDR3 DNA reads TGTGCCAGCAGCCCCGACAGGGGCCCTACAGATACGCAGTATTTT.

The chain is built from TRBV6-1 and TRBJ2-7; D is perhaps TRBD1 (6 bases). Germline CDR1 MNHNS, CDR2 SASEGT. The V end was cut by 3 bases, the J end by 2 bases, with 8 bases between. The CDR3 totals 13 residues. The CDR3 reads CASSDGDTYEQYF. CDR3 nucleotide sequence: TGTGCCAGCAGTGATGGGGACACCTACGAGCAGTACTTC.

The CDR3 spells CASSPENRGLGYTF. The CDR3 DNA follows: TGCGCCAGCAGCCCCGAGAATAGGGGACTTGGCTACACCTTC. The chain is built from TRBV5-1 and TRBJ1-2, with D possibly matching TRBD1 (5 bases). Trimming took 4 bases from V and 7 from J, leaving 17 bases between them. This CDR3 region has 14 residues. From germline, CDR1 is SGHRS and CDR2 YFSETQ.

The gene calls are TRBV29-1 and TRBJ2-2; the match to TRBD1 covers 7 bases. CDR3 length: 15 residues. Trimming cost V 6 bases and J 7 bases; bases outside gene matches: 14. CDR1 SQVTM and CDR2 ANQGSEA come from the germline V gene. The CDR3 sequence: CSVVIHDRVNGELFF. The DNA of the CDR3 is TGCAGCGTCGTTATTCACGACAGGGTAAACGGGGAGCTGTTTTTT.

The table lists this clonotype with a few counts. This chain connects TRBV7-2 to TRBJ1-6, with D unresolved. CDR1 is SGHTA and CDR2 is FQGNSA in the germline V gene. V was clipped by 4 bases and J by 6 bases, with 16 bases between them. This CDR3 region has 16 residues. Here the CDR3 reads CASSSLLRVANSPLHF. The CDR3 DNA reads TGTGCCAGCAGCTCCTTACTCCGGGTCGCTAATTCACCCCTCCACTTT.

CDR3 residues: CASSFATAEAFF. DNA for the CDR3: TGTGCCAGCAGTTTTGCGACAGCTGAAGCTTTCTTT. This chain links TRBV12-3 or TRBV12-4 with TRBJ1-1; D possibly corresponds to TRBD1 (5 bases). V was clipped by 3 bases and J by 6 bases, with 8 bases between them. The CDR3 contains 12 residues.

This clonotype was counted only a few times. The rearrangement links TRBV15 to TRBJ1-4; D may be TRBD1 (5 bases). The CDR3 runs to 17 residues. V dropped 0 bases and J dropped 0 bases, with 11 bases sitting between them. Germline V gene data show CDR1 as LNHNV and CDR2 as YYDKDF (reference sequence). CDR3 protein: CATSRDWGGATNEKLFF. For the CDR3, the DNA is TGTGCCACCAGCAGAGATTGGGGAGGGGCAACTAATGAAAAACTGTTTTTT.

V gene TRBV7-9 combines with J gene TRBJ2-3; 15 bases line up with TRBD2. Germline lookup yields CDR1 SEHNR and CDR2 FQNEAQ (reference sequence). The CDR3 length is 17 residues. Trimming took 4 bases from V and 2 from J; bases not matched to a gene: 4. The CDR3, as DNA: TGTGCCAGCAGCTGGACTAGCGGGGGGGAGTACACAGATACGCAGTATTTT. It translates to CASSWTSGGEYTDTQYF.

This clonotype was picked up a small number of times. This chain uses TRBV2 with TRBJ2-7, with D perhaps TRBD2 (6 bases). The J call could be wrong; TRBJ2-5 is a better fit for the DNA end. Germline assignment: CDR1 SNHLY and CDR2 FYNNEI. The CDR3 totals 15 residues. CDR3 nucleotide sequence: TGTGCCAGCAGTGTTGGGGCAGGAGGGAAGGAGACCCAGTACTTC. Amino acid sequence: CASSVGAGGKETQYF.

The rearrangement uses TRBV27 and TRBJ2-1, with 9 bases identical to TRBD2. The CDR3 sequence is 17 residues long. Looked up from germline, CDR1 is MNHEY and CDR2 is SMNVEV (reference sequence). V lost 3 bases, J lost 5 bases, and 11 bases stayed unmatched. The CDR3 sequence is CASSFRARTSANNEQFF. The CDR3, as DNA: TGTGCCAGCAGTTTTCGAGCGCGGACTAGCGCCAACAATGAGCAGTTCTTC.

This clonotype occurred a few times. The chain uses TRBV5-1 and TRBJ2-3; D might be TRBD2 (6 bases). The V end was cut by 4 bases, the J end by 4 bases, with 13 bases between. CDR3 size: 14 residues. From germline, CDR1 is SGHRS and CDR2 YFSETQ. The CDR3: CASSLQEGADTQYF. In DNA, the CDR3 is TGCGCCAGCAGCCTACAGGAGGGAGCAGATACGCAGTATTTT.

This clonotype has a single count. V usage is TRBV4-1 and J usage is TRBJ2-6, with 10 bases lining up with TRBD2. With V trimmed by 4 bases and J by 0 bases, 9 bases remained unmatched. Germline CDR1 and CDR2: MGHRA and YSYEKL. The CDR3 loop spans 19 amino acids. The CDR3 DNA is TGCGCCAGCAGCCGAGTGATAGCGGGGGGACACTCTGGGGCCAACGTCCTGACTTTC. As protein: CASSRVIAGGHSGANVLTF.

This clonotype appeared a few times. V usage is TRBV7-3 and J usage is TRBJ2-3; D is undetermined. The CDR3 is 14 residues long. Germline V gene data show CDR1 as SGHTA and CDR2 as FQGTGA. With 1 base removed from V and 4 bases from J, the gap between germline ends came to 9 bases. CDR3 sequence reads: CASSLIPQSDTQYF. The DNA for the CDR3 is TGTGCCAGCAGCTTAATCCCTCAGTCAGATACGCAGTATTTT.

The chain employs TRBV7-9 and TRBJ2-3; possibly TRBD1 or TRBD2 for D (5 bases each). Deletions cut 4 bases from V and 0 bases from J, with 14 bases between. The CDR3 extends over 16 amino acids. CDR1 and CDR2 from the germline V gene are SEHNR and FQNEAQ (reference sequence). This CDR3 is CASSSPLGVSTDTQYF. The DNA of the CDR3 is TGTGCCAGCAGCTCCCCCCTGGGGGTTAGCACAGATACGCAGTATTTT.

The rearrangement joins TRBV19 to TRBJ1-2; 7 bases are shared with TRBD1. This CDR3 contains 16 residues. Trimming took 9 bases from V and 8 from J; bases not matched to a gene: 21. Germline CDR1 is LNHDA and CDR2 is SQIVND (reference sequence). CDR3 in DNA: TGTGCCAGCCGGCCACCCGGGACAGCAAGATTCGGGGGCTACACCTTC. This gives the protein CASRPPGTARFGGYTF.

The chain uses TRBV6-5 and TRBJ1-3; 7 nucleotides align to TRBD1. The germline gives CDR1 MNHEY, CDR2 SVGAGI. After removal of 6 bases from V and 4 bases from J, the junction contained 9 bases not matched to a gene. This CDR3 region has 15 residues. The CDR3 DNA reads TGTGCCAGCAGAAGGGACAGCACAAGAGGAAACACCATATATTTT. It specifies CASRRDSTRGNTIYF.

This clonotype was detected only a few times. For the CDR3, the DNA is TGCGCCAGCAGCTACATACCAGCAGACAGGGCCTACGAGCAGTACTTC. Translated: CASSYIPADRAYEQYF. The chain recombines TRBV5-1 with TRBJ2-7; 7 bases align to TRBD1. Trimming took 3 bases from V and 2 from J; bases not matched to a gene: 11. This CDR3 is built from 16 residues. Per germline, CDR1 SGHRS and CDR2 YFSETQ.

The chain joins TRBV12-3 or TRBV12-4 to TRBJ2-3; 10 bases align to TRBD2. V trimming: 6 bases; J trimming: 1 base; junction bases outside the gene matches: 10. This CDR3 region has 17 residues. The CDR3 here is CASSMSTTSGGTDTQYF. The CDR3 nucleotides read TGTGCCAGCAGCATGAGTACTACTAGCGGGGGCACAGATACGCAGTATTTT.